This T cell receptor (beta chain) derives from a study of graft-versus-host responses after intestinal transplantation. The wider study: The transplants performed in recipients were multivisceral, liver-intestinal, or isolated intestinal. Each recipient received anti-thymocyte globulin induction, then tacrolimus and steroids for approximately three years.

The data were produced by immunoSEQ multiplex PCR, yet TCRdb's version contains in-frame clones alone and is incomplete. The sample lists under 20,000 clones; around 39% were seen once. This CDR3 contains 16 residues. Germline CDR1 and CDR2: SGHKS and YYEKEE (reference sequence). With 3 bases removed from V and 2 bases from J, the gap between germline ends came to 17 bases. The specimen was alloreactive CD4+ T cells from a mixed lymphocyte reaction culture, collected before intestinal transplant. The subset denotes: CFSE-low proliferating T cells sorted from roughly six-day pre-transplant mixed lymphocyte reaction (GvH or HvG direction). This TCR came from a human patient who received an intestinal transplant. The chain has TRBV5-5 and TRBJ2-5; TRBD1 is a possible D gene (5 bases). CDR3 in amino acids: CASSSEGTGPQETQYF. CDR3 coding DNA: TGTGCCAGCAGCTCCGAAGGAACAGGCCCACAAGAGACCCAGTACTTC.